The present T cell receptor beta chain was sequenced within a study of CD8 T cells in ankylosing spondylitis. Study-wide results and limits: Ankylosing spondylitis blood seemed to carry a telltale TCR beta motif made of several highly homologous variants. Within peripheral blood, clones linked to disease were CD8+ and relatively rare. Earlier work had already found some motif variants in reactive arthritis synovial fluid and blood.

V was pared by 3 bases and J by 2 bases, with 8 bases between. The CDR3 has 13 amino acids. Germline loops: CDR1 SGHDN, CDR2 FVKESK. A few counts support this clonotype. Antigen: not known. Scientists made TCR beta libraries using quantitative 5'-RACE with molecular barcodes. Using its own MiXCR run on the 5' RACE reads, TCRdb lists one record per CDR3 protein. This table has under 450,000 distinct CDR3 sequences, about 20% appearing once. This TCR came from a male donor with ankylosing spondylitis or in good health (not recorded which). The material sequenced was blood, either unsorted or a sorted T cell fraction (not recorded which). The chain links TRBV14 to TRBJ2-7; D not resolved. The CDR3 region has the DNA TGTGCCAGCAGCCACCTCCGGGCCTACGAGCAGTACTTC. It translates to CASSHLRAYEQYF.